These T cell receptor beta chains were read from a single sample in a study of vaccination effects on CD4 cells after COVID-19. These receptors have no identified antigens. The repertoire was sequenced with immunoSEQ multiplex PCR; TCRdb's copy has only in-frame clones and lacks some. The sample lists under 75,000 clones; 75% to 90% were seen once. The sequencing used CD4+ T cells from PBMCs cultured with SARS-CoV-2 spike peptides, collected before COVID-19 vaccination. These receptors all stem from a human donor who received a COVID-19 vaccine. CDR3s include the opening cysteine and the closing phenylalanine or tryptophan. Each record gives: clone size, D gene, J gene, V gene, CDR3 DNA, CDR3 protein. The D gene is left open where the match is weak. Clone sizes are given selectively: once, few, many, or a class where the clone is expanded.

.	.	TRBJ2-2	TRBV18	TGTGCCAGCTCACCGTCCACAGGGAACACCGGGGAGCTGTTTTTT	CASSPSTGNTGELFF
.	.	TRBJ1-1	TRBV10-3	TGTGCCATCAGGACGGGACAACCGAACACTGAAGCTTTCTTT	CAIRTGQPNTEAFF
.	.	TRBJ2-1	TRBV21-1	TGTGCCAGCAGCAGTCTACAGGGGGCTCAAAATGAGCAGTTCTTC	CASSSLQGAQNEQFF
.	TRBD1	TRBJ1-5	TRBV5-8	TGTGCCAGCAGCTTGGGGACAGGATTTAATCAGCCCCAGCATTTT	CASSLGTGFNQPQHF
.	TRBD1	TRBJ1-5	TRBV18	TGTGCCAGCTCTCAGACAGGGCAGAGCAATCAGCCCCAGCATTTT	CASSQTGQSNQPQHF
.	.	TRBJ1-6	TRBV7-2	TGTGCCAGCAGCTCCGTTCCTCAAGGGGGTTCACCCCTCCACTTT	CASSSVPQGGSPLHF
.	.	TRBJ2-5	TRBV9	TGTGCCAGCAGCGTAGGCCTAGCGGAGACCCAGTACTTC	CASSVGLAETQYF
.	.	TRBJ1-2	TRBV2	TGTGCCAGCAGTGTCAAGGGGAACTACTATGGCTACACCTTC	CASSVKGNYYGYTF
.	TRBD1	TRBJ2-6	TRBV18	TGTGCCAGCTCACCACAGGGACAGGCCTTCTCTGGGGCCAACGTCCTGACTTTC	CASSPQGQAFSGANVLTF
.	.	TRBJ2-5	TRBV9	TGTGCCAGCAGCGTGCTCTCCCAAGAGACCCAGTACTTC	CASSVLSQETQYF
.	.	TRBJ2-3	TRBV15	TGTGCCACCAGCCCTAGAGTTCCGACAAAATCAGATACGCAGTATTTT	CATSPRVPTKSDTQYF
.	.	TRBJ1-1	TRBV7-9	TGTGCCAGCAGCGCGGTTGGGGGGAGGTCGGCTGAAGCTTTCTTT	CASSAVGGRSAEAFF
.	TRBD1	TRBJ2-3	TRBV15	TGTGCCACCAGCAGAAGGACAGGGGGTGATACGCAGTATTTT	CATSRRTGGDTQYF
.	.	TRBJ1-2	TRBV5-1	TGCGCCAGCAGCTTGCTTACAGAGAACTATGGCTACACCTTC	CASSLLTENYGYTF
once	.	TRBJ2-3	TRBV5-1	TGCGCCAGCAGCTTGTTTCCAGGGCCGGGCGGCACAGATACGCAGTATTTT	CASSLFPGPGGTDTQYF
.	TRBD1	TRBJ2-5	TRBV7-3	TGTGCCAGCAGCCCCCAGGCAGGGGGTTGGGAGACCCAGTACTTC	CASSPQAGGWETQYF
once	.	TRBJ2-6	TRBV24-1	TGTGCCACCAGTGATTTGATGGAGGGGAAGAGCTCTGGGGCCAACGTCCTGACTTTC	CATSDLMEGKSSGANVLTF
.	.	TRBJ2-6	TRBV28	TGTGCCAGCAGGTTTCCTGGGGCCAACGTCCTGACTTTC	CASRFPGANVLTF
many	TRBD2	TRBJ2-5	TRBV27	TGTGCCAGCAGTCCCGGGACTACTTCTGTGGAGACCCAGTACTTC	CASSPGTTSVETQYF
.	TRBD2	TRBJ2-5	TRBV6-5	TGTGCCAGCAGTTACGATGCTAGCGGCTTAGGGACCCAGTACTTC	CASSYDASGLGTQYF
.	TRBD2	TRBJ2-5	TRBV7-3	TGTGCCTGCAGCTCGTTCGGACTAGCTAAAGAGACCCAGTACTTC	CACSSFGLAKETQYF
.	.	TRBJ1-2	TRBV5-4	TGTGCCAGCAGCTCGACCGGGACACTAGACCAATATGGCTACACCTTC	CASSSTGTLDQYGYTF
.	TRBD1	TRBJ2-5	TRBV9	TGTGCCAGCAGTGAAGAGGGGTTGGGACAGGGGGCAGCTAGGCGGTTGGAGACCCAGTACTTC	CASSEEGLGQGAARRLETQYF
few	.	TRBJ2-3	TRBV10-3	TGTGCCATCAGTGAGTCTGTGGACACAGATACGCAGTATTTT	CAISESVDTDTQYF
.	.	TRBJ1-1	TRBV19	TGTGCCAGTAGTCGGGTCCCGGGTTTGAACACTGAAGCTTTCTTT	CASSRVPGLNTEAFF
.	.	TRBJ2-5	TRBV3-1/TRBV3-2	TGTGCCAGCAGCCAGGGAAATGAAGAGACCCAGTACTTC	CASSQGNEETQYF
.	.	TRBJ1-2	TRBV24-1	TGTGCCACCAGTGATCCCTCGGAGGCTGGGTATGGCTACACCTTC	CATSDPSEAGYGYTF
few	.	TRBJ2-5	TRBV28	TGTGCCAGCAGTCCCCCCACACGGGAAGAGACCCAGTACTTC	CASSPPTREETQYF
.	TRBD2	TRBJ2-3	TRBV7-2	TGTGCCAGCAGCTTAGTGGGCCCGGGACTAGCGACAGATACGCAGTATTTT	CASSLVGPGLATDTQYF
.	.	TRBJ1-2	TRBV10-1	TGCGCCAGCAGTGAAGGGTGGCCGAGATCCTATGGCTACACCTTC	CASSEGWPRSYGYTF
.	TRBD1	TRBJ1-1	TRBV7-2	TGTGCCAGCAGCTTGCAGGGGGCAATGAACACTGAAGCTTTCTTT	CASSLQGAMNTEAFF
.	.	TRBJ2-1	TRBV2	TGTGCCAGCACGAGAGAGAGGGGAATTAATGAGCAGTTCTTC	CASTRERGINEQFF
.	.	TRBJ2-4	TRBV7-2	TGTGCCAGCAGCGCAGACCCATCCAAGGACATTCAGTACTTC	CASSADPSKDIQYF
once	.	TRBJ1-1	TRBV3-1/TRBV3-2	TGTGCCAGCAGCCAGGGGGGAATTACTGAAGCTTTCTTT	CASSQGGITEAFF
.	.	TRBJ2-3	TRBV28	TGTGCCAGCGTTGGGGGGGCCCGAGATACGCAGTATTTT	CASVGGARDTQYF
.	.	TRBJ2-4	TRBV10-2	TGCGCCAGCAGTGGGACCATGGGGGACATTCAGTACTTC	CASSGTMGDIQYF
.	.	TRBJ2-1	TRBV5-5	TGTGCCAGCAGCTTGGGAGGACAGACGTCCGCCAATGAGCAGTTCTTC	CASSLGGQTSANEQFF
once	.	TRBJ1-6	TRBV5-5	TGTGCCAGCAGCTTGTTATCCCAGATTGATTCACCCCTCCACTTT	CASSLLSQIDSPLHF
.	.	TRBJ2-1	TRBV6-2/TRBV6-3	TGTGCCAGCAGTAAAACCTCGGGTTACTACAATGAGCAGTTCTTC	CASSKTSGYYNEQFF
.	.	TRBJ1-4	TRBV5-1	TGCGCCAGCAGCTTCCCCGGGGAAAAACTGTTTTTT	CASSFPGEKLFF
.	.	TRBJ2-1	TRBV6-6	TGTGCCAGCATCCCCGCCTCAGAGAATGAGCAGTTCTTC	CASIPASENEQFF
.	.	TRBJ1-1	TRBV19	TGTGCCAGTAGTACACAGGCCCTGAACACTGAAGCTTTCTTT	CASSTQALNTEAFF
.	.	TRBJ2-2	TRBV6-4	TGTGCCAGCAGCAGGGTGTCCACCGGGGAGCTGTTTTTT	CASSRVSTGELFF
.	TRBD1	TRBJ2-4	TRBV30	TGTGCCTGGGGATCGACAGGGATAGCCAAAAACATTCAGTACTTC	CAWGSTGIAKNIQYF
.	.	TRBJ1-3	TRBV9	TGTGCCAGCAGCGTAGACAGGGATGGAAACACCATATATTTT	CASSVDRDGNTIYF
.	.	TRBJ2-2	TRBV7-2	TGTGCCAGCAGCCCCATCAGGACGGCCGGGGAGCTGTTTTTT	CASSPIRTAGELFF
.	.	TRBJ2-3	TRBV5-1	TGCGCCAGCAGCTTGGGGGGGCCAAGCGGGCGCACAGATACGCAGTATTTT	CASSLGGPSGRTDTQYF
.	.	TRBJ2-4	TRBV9	TGTGCCAGCAGCCCCCACCTTAGCGCTACACCTGAAAACATTCAGTACTTC	CASSPHLSATPENIQYF
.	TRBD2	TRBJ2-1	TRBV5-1	TGCGCCAGCAGCTTGAAGCGGGGTACCTACAATGAGCAGTTCTTC	CASSLKRGTYNEQFF
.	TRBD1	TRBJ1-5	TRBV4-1	TGCGCCAGCAGCCCCCTCGACAGGGGCTGGCCCCAGCATTTT	CASSPLDRGWPQHF
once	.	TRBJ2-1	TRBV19	TGTGCCAGTAGCCCGCCGGGGCCCCTCGGGGATGAGCAGTTCTTC	CASSPPGPLGDEQFF
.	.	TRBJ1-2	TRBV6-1	TGTGCCAGCAGAGGGGGACCCTATGGCTACACCTTC	CASRGGPYGYTF
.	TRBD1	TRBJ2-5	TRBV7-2	TGTGCCAGCAGCTTAGCGGACAGGGGTATACAAGAGACCCAGTACTTC	CASSLADRGIQETQYF
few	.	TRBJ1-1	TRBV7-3	TGTGCCAGCAGCTTAAGTCAGAACACTGAAGCTTTCTTT	CASSLSQNTEAFF
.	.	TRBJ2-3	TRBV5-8	TGTGCCAGTCCCACAATTTGGGACCCTCCCGAAGGAGCATCAGATACGCAGTATTTT	CASPTIWDPPEGASDTQYF
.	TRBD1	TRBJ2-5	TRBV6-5	TGTGCCAGCACCCGACAGGGAACCCAAGAGACCCAGTACTTC	CASTRQGTQETQYF
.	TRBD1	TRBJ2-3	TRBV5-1	TGCGCCAGCAGCTTGGGGGTTTGGACAGGGGGAACAGATACGCAGTATTTT	CASSLGVWTGGTDTQYF
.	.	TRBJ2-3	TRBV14	TGTGCCAGCAGCCAAGACGGCGTGGGGGGCACAGATACGCAGTATTTT	CASSQDGVGGTDTQYF
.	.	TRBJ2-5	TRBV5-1	TGCGCCAGCAGCTTGATGGAGACCCAGTACTTC	CASSLMETQYF
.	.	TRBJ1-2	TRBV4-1	TGCGCCAGCAGCCGGCTCCCACAGGAGGACTATGGCTACACCTTC	CASSRLPQEDYGYTF